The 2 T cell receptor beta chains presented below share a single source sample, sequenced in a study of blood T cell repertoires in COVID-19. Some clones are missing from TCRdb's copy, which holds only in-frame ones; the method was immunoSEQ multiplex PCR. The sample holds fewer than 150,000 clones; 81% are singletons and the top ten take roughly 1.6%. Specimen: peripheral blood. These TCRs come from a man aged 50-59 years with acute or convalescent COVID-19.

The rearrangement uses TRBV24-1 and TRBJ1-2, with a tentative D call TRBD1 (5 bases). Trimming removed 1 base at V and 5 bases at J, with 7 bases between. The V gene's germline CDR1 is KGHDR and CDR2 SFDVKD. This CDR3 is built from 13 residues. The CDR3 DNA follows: TGTGCCACCAGTGATTTTACAGGTTATGGCTACACCTTC. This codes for CATSDFTGYGYTF.

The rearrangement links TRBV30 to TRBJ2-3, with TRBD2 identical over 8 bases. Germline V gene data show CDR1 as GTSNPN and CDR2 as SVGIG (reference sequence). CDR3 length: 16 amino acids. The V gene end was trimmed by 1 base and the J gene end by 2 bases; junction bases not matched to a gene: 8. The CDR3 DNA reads TGTGCCTGGAGTGATGGCGGGGGGCCTTACACAGATACGCAGTATTTT. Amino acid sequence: CAWSDGGGPYTDTQYF.